This T cell receptor (beta chain) was obtained from a study of T cells in Graves' hyperthyroidism and ophthalmopathy. Study in general: The blood sample was taken at first diagnosis, before treatment began. Study-level results: Model-based prediction identified ophthalmopathy a median approximately 6 months prior to its onset. Ophthalmopathy and stable hyperthyroidism were told apart by a 13 V-J model.

Criteria for exclusion of patients were uncontrolled infection, other autoimmune disease, pregnancy or lactation. As to this clonotype: Its antigen is not known.

Template material for amplifying TCR beta CDR3 regions consisted of RNA transcripts. A first-round RT-PCR of the TCR CDR3 used the HTBI primer set. TCRdb used MiXCR to reprocess the multiplex PCR reads, holding one entry per CDR3 protein. Of around 540,000 distinct CDR3 sequences listed, about 15% were seen once; the top ten hold 25% to 30%. Sequences were obtained from blood. The TCR was taken from a woman aged 25 to 39 with Graves' ophthalmopathy.

CDR3 protein: CASSIADRAYNEQFF. The CDR3 DNA reads as TGTGCCAGTAGTATAGCAGACAGGGCCTACAATGAGCAGTTCTTC. The chain uses TRBV19 and TRBJ2-1; 7 positions match TRBD1. V lost 1 base to trimming and J lost 2 bases; unmatched junction nucleotides: 2. The CDR3 consists of 15 residues. Germline V lookup: CDR1 LNHDA, CDR2 SQIVND (reference sequence).